The 10 T cell receptor beta chains below were found in one sample sequenced in a study of T cell repertoires in cytomegalovirus infection. These receptors' antigens are unknown. TCRdb itself ran the reads through MiXCR, one entry per CDR3 protein. Found here are 450,000 to 650,000 distinct CDR3 sequences, roughly 43% of them singletons; the top ten hold more than 40%. The input for sequencing was cultured PBMCs, taken from culture after CMV antigen stimulation. All receptors come from a human donor in good health (CMV status not recorded). Some clones in this sample may be carry-over from other donors' samples.

The chain has TRBV6-1 and TRBJ2-1; maybe TRBD1 (5 bases). The CDR3 consists of 13 residues. Trimming left V 5 bases short and J 9 bases short, with 14 bases between. The V gene's germline CDR1 is MNHNS and CDR2 SASEGT. CDR3 in amino acids: CASSSLGQGEQFF. CDR3 coding DNA: TGTGCCAGCAGTTCCCTGGGGCAGGGTGAGCAGTTCTTC.

The chain has TRBV5-1 and TRBJ1-2, with 7 bases aligning to TRBD1. With V trimmed by 0 bases and J by 2 bases, 4 bases remained unmatched. The CDR3 runs 15 residues. Germline CDR1 reads SGHRS; CDR2 reads YFSETQ. The DNA of the CDR3 is TGCGCCAGCAGCTTGGACGGGGACAGCAACTATGGCTACACCTTC. Translating gives CASSLDGDSNYGYTF.

This clonotype was seen repeatedly, ten times or more. This chain uses TRBV7-2 with TRBJ2-5, with D tentatively TRBD2 (6 bases). Trimming removed 2 bases from V and 3 bases from J, with 10 bases in between. Germline-derived CDR1 and CDR2 are SGHTA and FQGNSA. This CDR3 comprises 14 residues. CDR3 amino acids: CASSLRRGKETQYF. CDR3 coding DNA: TGTGCCAGCAGCTTAAGGCGCGGGAAAGAGACCCAGTACTTC.

The genes are TRBV6-1 and TRBJ2-1; 9 bases match TRBD2. The CDR3 is 18 residues long. V shed 5 bases and J 5 bases; nucleotides not matched to a gene: 16. Germline loops: CDR1 MNHNS, CDR2 SASEGT. CDR3 region: CASSRRLFVAGEDNEQFF. The DNA of the CDR3 is TGTGCCAGCAGTCGCCGACTTTTCGTAGCGGGAGAGGACAATGAGCAGTTCTTC.

This chain links TRBV28 with TRBJ1-5, with a possible D match to TRBD1 (5 bases). This CDR3 contains 15 residues. Trimming pared 3 bases from V and 3 bases from J, leaving 12 bases between. CDR1 is MDHEN and CDR2 is SYDVKM in the germline V gene. As DNA, the CDR3 is TGTGCCAGCAGTTTCGGCAGGGTGGACAATCAGCCCCAGCATTTT. Amino acids: CASSFGRVDNQPQHF.

The chain recombines TRBV6-5 with TRBJ2-3; no firm D call. Germline values: CDR1 MNHEY, CDR2 SVGAGI. This CDR3 has 15 residues. Trimming removed 5 bases at V and 0 bases at J, with 12 bases between. For the CDR3, the DNA is TGTGCCAGCAGTCCCTCACGCGCCAGCACAGATACGCAGTATTTT. Protein: CASSPSRASTDTQYF.

The chain employs TRBV7-7 and TRBJ2-7; TRBD1 aligns across 11 bases. CDR1 and CDR2 from the germline V gene are SSHAT and FNYEAQ (reference sequence). The CDR3 is 15 residues long. The J segment lost 5 bases and the V segment lost 1 base, leaving 4 bases of the junction unmatched. In nucleotides, the CDR3 is TGTGCCAGCAGCTTAGGAGCGGGACAGGGGGACGAGCAGTACTTC. It is translated as CASSLGAGQGDEQYF.

Only a few counts were recorded for this clonotype. The V gene is TRBV6-2 or TRBV6-3, the J gene TRBJ1-5, with a possible D match to TRBD1 (6 bases). V was shortened by 0 bases and J by 7 bases, with 22 bases between the two germline ends. CDR3 size: 18 residues. Germline V gene lookup returns CDR1 MNHEY and CDR2 SVGEGT. This CDR3 reads CASSYSRSRAQGSQPQHF. The CDR3 coding sequence is TGTGCCAGCAGTTACTCGAGGTCGCGGGCCCAGGGGTCCCAGCCCCAGCATTTT.

The rearrangement joins TRBV20-1 to TRBJ1-1; D is ambiguous. The CDR3 is 14 residues long. CDR1 and CDR2 (germline): DFQATT, SNEGSKA (reference sequence). The V gene lost 5 bases and the J gene lost 4 bases, with 17 bases spanning the gap. CDR3: CSAGQSVVPTEAFF. The DNA of the CDR3 is TGCAGTGCTGGTCAGAGTGTTGTCCCCACTGAAGCTTTCTTT.

Only a few counts were recorded for this clonotype. Here the CDR3 DNA reads TGCGCCAGCAGCGACCTGGGGCCCACAGATACGCAGTATTTT. Amino acids: CASSDLGPTDTQYF. The chain combines TRBV5-1 with TRBJ2-3; D might be TRBD1 (5 bases). Deletions cut 4 bases from V and 2 bases from J, with 11 bases between. This CDR3 comprises 14 residues. Germline-derived CDR1 and CDR2 are SGHRS and YFSETQ.